This T cell receptor beta chain comes out of a study of metastatic and nonmetastatic thyroid tumors. On the study more broadly: Comparative analysis of repertoires was undertaken across blood and tumor or nodule tissue obtained from malignant and benign thyroid patients.

Patients had received no treatment of any kind before thyroid surgery. The CDR3 has 10 residues. Deletions cut 6 bases from V and 3 bases from J, with 2 bases between. The germline gives CDR1 MNHEY, CDR2 SVGEGT. TCRdb re-clonotyped the PCR reads via MiXCR. This sample has roughly 55,000 clones, with 15% to 20% found just once. Sequencing was done on a sample of blood. The sequence was obtained from a male donor with papillary thyroid cancer or a benign thyroid nodule (not recorded which). Some clones in this sample may be carry-over from other donors' samples. The chain recombines TRBV6-2 or TRBV6-3 with TRBJ1-1; the D is unclear. The CDR3 protein is CASRYTEAFF. The DNA for the CDR3 is TGTGCCAGCAGATACACTGAAGCTTTCTTT.